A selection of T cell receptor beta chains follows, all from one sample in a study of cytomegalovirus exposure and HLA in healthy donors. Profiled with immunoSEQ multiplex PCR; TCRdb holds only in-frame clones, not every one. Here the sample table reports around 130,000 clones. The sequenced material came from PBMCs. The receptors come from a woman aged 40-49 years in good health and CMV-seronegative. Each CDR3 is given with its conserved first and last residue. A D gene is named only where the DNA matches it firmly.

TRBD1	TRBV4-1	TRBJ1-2	CASSLRTGGGYWYGYTF	TGCGCCAGCAGCCTCCGGACAGGGGGGGGATATTGGTATGGCTACACCTTC
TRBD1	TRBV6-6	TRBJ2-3	CASSPGQGVDTQYF	TGTGCCAGCAGTCCGGGACAGGGGGTGGATACGCAGTATTTT
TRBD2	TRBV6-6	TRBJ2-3	CASIRVAGGTDTQYF	TGTGCCAGCATTCGTGTAGCGGGGGGCACAGATACGCAGTATTTT
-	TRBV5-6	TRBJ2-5	CASSRLGGQETQYF	TGTGCCAGCAGCCGGTTAGGGGGCCAAGAGACCCAGTACTTC
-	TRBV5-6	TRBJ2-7	CASSAFQRGSSYEQYF	TGTGCCAGCAGCGCTTTCCAACGGGGGTCCTCCTACGAGCAGTACTTC
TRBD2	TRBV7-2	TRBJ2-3	CASSFSGGAWDTQYF	TGTGCCAGCAGCTTCTCCGGGGGGGCCTGGGATACGCAGTATTTT
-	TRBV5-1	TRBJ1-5	CASSLGYRDQPQHF	TGCGCCAGCAGCCTAGGGTACAGGGATCAGCCCCAGCATTTT
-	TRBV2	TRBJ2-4	CASKGQGYNIQYF	TGTGCCAGCAAGGGGCAGGGCTACAACATTCAGTACTTC
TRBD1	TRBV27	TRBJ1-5	CASMMGDRGLGQPQHF	TGTGCCAGCATGATGGGGGACAGGGGGCTGGGTCAGCCCCAGCATTTT
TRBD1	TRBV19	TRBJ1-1	CASSIQGANTEAFF	TGTGCCAGTAGTATCCAGGGGGCGAACACTGAAGCTTTCTTT
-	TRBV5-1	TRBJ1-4	CASSKGGGTTNEKLFF	TGCGCCAGCAGCAAGGGAGGGGGAACAACTAATGAAAAACTGTTTTTT
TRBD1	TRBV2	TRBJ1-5	CASSYDRGPRFEPQHF	TGTGCCAGCAGCTATGACAGGGGCCCTAGGTTTGAGCCCCAGCATTTT